This T cell receptor (beta chain) stems from a study of shared clonotypes between healthy human individuals. The study's findings and limits: Clonotypes that were shared across four donors made up roughly 5% of naive CD4 clonotypes.

There are 16 residues in the CDR3. Germline V gene lookup returns CDR1 MNHNY and CDR2 SVGAGI (reference sequence). V lost 2 bases to trimming and J lost 1 base; unmatched junction nucleotides: 6. Terminally differentiated effector memory CD45RA+ cells were excluded from the naive CD8 cells, which were CD45RO-negative and positively selected for CCR7. This was a deep-level run. Genomic DNA per cell subset filled all wells of several immunoSEQ plates. In the original analysis: ImmunoSEQ gave junction-only sequences without quality scores, so filtering differed. Libraries were prepared by immunoSEQ multiplex PCR; TCRdb keeps only in-frame clonotypes and omits some of them. The V and J calls and clone size are taken from that table; D and trimming were inferred from the DNA. The top ten hold under 30% of the sample, which has over 800,000 clones, more than 85% seen once. Details on this clone: Its antigen is still unknown.

Sequenced material: naive CD8+ T cells sorted from blood. The genes are TRBV6-6 and TRBJ2-5; 8 bases are shared with TRBD1. The receptor was isolated from a man aged 25 to 40 in good health. The CDR3 sequence is CASSYGPGGIQETQYF. The CDR3 DNA is TGTGCCAGCAGTTACGGGCCAGGGGGCATCCAAGAGACCCAGTACTTC.